The rows below give T cell receptor beta chains drawn from one sample of a study of T-cell memory formation after mild COVID-19. TCRdb reanalysed the 5' RACE reads using MiXCR and keeps one entry per CDR3 protein. The sample has around 390,000 distinct CDR3 sequences, roughly 15% seen once. The source material was PBMCs or a T cell subset sorted from them (not recorded which). The receptors were gathered from a man in his late teens or twenties who had mild COVID-19 (a few samples of this study predate the infection). Cell type and time point are not known. The CDR3 runs from the conserved cysteine through the conserved F or W. The D gene is left open where the match is weak. Size tells how often a clone was seen (once, few, many) or the class of an expanded clone, and some rows leave it out.

clone size: -; V gene: TRBV10-3; D gene: TRBD1; J gene: TRBJ1-1; CDR3 DNA: TGTGCCATCAGTGAGTCGATCCCCCGCCAGGGGGTAGCTTTCTTT; CDR3 protein: CAISESIPRQGVAFF
clone size: -; V gene: TRBV6-5; D gene: -; J gene: TRBJ1-3; CDR3 DNA: TGTGCCAGCAGTCACAGGTCCGCAGTATATTTT; CDR3 protein: CASSHRSAVYF
clone size: -; V gene: TRBV28; D gene: -; J gene: TRBJ2-5; CDR3 DNA: TGTGCCAGCAGTGGGGGGGGCGCCGGTCAAGAGACCCAGTACTTC; CDR3 protein: CASSGGGAGQETQYF
clone size: few; V gene: TRBV15; D gene: -; J gene: TRBJ2-5; CDR3 DNA: TGTGCCACCAGAACGCGAGGCCGGGAGACCCAGTACTTC; CDR3 protein: CATRTRGRETQYF
clone size: -; V gene: TRBV20-1; D gene: TRBD2; J gene: TRBJ2-5; CDR3 DNA: TGCAGTGCTGGACGCCCCGGGGGGGTAGAGACCCAGTACTTC; CDR3 protein: CSAGRPGGVETQYF
clone size: few; V gene: TRBV15; D gene: -; J gene: TRBJ1-3; CDR3 DNA: TGTGCCACCAGCAGTCGAAGGGGAAACACCATATATTTT; CDR3 protein: CATSSRRGNTIYF
clone size: -; V gene: TRBV6-1; D gene: -; J gene: TRBJ1-5; CDR3 DNA: TGTGCCAGCAGTGACTGGGGGACGGGGAATCAGCCCCAGCATTTT; CDR3 protein: CASSDWGTGNQPQHF
clone size: many; V gene: TRBV5-1; D gene: -; J gene: TRBJ2-2; CDR3 DNA: TGCGCCAGCAGCCCAGGGGTCAACGGGGAGCTGTTTTTT; CDR3 protein: CASSPGVNGELFF
clone size: few; V gene: TRBV5-1; D gene: -; J gene: TRBJ2-2; CDR3 DNA: TGCGCCAGCAGCCGGGGAATACGACGGGACCGAAACACCGGGGAGCTGTTTTTT; CDR3 protein: CASSRGIRRDRNTGELFF
clone size: -; V gene: TRBV4-3; D gene: -; J gene: TRBJ2-1; CDR3 DNA: TGCGCCAGCAGCCAAGGAATAGCGGCATTATACAATGAGCAGTTCTTC; CDR3 protein: CASSQGIAALYNEQFF
clone size: few; V gene: TRBV12-3/TRBV12-4; D gene: -; J gene: TRBJ1-1; CDR3 DNA: TGTGCCAGCAGTTTGACACTAATCATGAACACTGAAGCTTTCTTT; CDR3 protein: CASSLTLIMNTEAFF
clone size: -; V gene: TRBV18; D gene: -; J gene: TRBJ1-2; CDR3 DNA: TGTGCCAGCTCTCCCGGAAATCTGGGCTACTATGGCTACACCTTC; CDR3 protein: CASSPGNLGYYGYTF
clone size: few; V gene: TRBV6-5; D gene: -; J gene: TRBJ1-1; CDR3 DNA: TGTGCCAGCAGGAAGACGGGGCAGGGGAACACTGAAGCTTTCTTT; CDR3 protein: CASRKTGQGNTEAFF
clone size: few; V gene: TRBV5-6; D gene: -; J gene: TRBJ2-5; CDR3 DNA: TGTGCCAGCAGCTCGGACTGGCAAGAGACCCAGTACTTC; CDR3 protein: CASSSDWQETQYF
clone size: few; V gene: TRBV7-9; D gene: -; J gene: TRBJ1-2; CDR3 DNA: TGTGCCAGCAGCGTGACACGGGGCTATGGCTACACCTTC; CDR3 protein: CASSVTRGYGYTF
clone size: -; V gene: TRBV4-1; D gene: -; J gene: TRBJ1-2; CDR3 DNA: TGCGCCAGCAGCCAAGATGTAGACTATGGCTACACCTTC; CDR3 protein: CASSQDVDYGYTF
clone size: -; V gene: TRBV9; D gene: -; J gene: TRBJ2-7; CDR3 DNA: TGTGCCAGCAGCCCGGGGGTGAGCTCCTACGAGCAGTACTTC; CDR3 protein: CASSPGVSSYEQYF
clone size: -; V gene: TRBV19; D gene: TRBD1; J gene: TRBJ1-5; CDR3 DNA: TGTGCCAGTAGCCCGACAGGGGGCCGATCCGCAAGCAATCAGCCCCAGCATTTT; CDR3 protein: CASSPTGGRSASNQPQHF